This T cell receptor (beta chain) was identified in a study of T cell responses to AZD1222 COVID-19 vaccine. Whole-study findings and limits: Donors skewed white British and female; clonal diversity was possibly underestimated.

Generated by immunoSEQ multiplex PCR, the TCRdb table keeps only in-frame clones and is missing some. Counted here are some 150,000 clones, approximately 85% occurring once; the ten biggest clones make up approximately 5.4%. V lost 4 bases and J 0 bases, leaving 7 bases between the germline ends. From germline, CDR1 is GTSNPN and CDR2 SVGIG (reference sequence). CDR3 length: 14 amino acids. Details on this clone: Its antigen is currently unknown.

The source material was peripheral blood, sampled 28 days after the second dose of the MenACWY control vaccine. The receptor's source is an adult who received the MenACWY meningococcal vaccine as a control. The gene calls are TRBV30 and TRBJ1-6; no reliable D call. The CDR3 DNA follows: TGTGCCTGGATGGAGAACTCCTATAATTCACCCCTCCACTTT. Translation gives CAWMENSYNSPLHF.